This TCR beta chain was retrieved from a study of cytomegalovirus exposure and HLA in healthy donors. About the study: Earlier sequencing of 150 million to 200 million T cells yielded about 120 million unique TCR beta sequences.

This CDR3 region has 14 residues. V dropped 4 bases and J dropped 5; count of bases not matched to a gene: 4. Germline CDR1 and CDR2: MNHNY and SVGAGI (reference sequence). In the case of this clone: Antigen unknown.

A multiplex PCR was run with 60 Vbeta primers and 13 Jbeta primers. TCRdb's copy holds only in-frame clones and misses some; the assay was immunoSEQ multiplex PCR. Counted here are some 66,000 clones, more than 80% occurring once; the ten biggest clones make up around 2.9%. Study outcomes and limitations: Earlier analysis looked at TCR beta V segments, and most were productive about 87% or about 30% of the time. Most of the CMV-associated TCR beta chains (in a later analysis) appeared to be HLA-restricted. The Asian-associated ancestry cluster reportedly had fewer N-insertions than the roughly 670-donor mean in a later analysis.

The chain carries TRBV6-6 and TRBJ1-5; 8 nucleotides agree with TRBD1. The receptor was derived from a woman in her twenties or thirties in good health and CMV-seronegative. The specimen sequenced was PBMCs. In DNA form, the CDR3 reads TGTGCCAGCAGTTTGGACAGGGTCTATCAGCCCCAGCATTTT. This translates into CASSLDRVYQPQHF.